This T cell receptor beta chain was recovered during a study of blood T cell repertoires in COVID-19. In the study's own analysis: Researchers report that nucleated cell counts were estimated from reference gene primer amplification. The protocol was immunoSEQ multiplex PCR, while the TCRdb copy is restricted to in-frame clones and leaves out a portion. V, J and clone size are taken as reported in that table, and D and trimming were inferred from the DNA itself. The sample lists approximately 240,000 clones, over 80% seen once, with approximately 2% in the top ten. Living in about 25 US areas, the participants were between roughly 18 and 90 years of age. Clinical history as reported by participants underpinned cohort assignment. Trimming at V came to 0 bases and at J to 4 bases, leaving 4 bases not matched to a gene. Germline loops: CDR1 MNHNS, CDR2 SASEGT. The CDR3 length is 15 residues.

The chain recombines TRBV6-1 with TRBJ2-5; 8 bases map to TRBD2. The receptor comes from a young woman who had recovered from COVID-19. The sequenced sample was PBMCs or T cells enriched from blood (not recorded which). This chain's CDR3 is CASSEARGAGETQYF. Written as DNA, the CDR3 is TGTGCCAGCAGTGAAGCGCGGGGGGCGGGAGAGACCCAGTACTTC.